The T cell receptor (beta chain) described here comes from a study of T-cell memory formation after mild COVID-19. Study background: TCR clustering was largely donor specific.

V was cut by 5 bases and J by 1 base, with 9 bases left in between. CDR1 and CDR2 (germline): MNHEY, SMNVEV (reference sequence). The CDR3 length is 14 residues. TCRdb re-called the 5' RACE reads through MiXCR, storing one row per CDR3 protein. The table shows 110,000 to 150,000 distinct CDR3 sequences, with 13% to 15% occurring only once. Study-wide results and limits: Chiefly within CM and EM were the contracting CD4+ clones; CD8+ ones were within EMRA.

To note about this clonotype: Antigen: not known.

Sequenced material: PBMCs or a T cell subset sorted from them (not recorded which). This receptor was taken from an adult woman who had mild COVID-19 (a few samples of this study predate the infection). Cell type and time point are not known. This chain joins TRBV27 and TRBJ1-5; D may be TRBD1 (5 bases). DNA of the CDR3: TGTGCCAGCAGTGACGGGGCAAGCAATCAGCCCCAGCATTTT. It encodes CASSDGASNQPQHF.